This TCR beta chain was sequenced for a study of T-cell reconstitution after alpha-beta-depleted transplantation in children. The length of the CDR3 is 16 residues. V was shortened by 3 bases and J by 0 bases, with 12 bases between the two germline ends. The TCRbeta library incorporated unique molecular identifiers. TCRdb reprocessed the PCR reads with MiXCR, giving one entry per CDR3 protein. The data show fewer than 550,000 distinct CDR3 sequences, more than 9.5% seen once. This clonotype was found a few times. The sequences come from PBMCs, mostly from graft donor cells, collected 180 days after TCRalphabeta/CD19-depleted stem cell transplant. This chain links TRBV12-3 or TRBV12-4 with TRBJ1-5; D is undetermined. The source of this sequence is a female patient aged 2-15 years who had a stem cell transplant for aplastic anemia, so the T cells may come from the graft donor. The CDR3 DNA reads TGTGCCAGCAGTTTGAAGAGTACCCATAGCAATCAGCCCCAGCATTTT. As protein: CASSLKSTHSNQPQHF.